The 23 T cell receptor beta chains reported below all come from one sample, sequenced in a study of CD8 T cells in ankylosing spondylitis (TCRdb year 2017). Libraries came from 5' RACE. The sequencing machine was an Illumina HiSeq 2500. TCRdb trimmed the raw reads at Q25, called clones with MiXCR and kept productive beta chains. All rows with the same CDR3 protein become a single entry with the most common DNA and genes. Recorded for this sample are about 240,000 distinct CDR3 sequences; 7% to 10% of them occurred a single time. The leading ten clones occupy around 4.8% of the sample. The material sequenced was blood, either unsorted or a sorted T cell fraction (not recorded which). The receptors derive from a female donor with ankylosing spondylitis or in good health (not recorded which).

This clonotype has ten or more counts. DNA for the CDR3: TGCGCCAGCAGCTCTAGGGGCTCTAGCGTACTGGAGCATGAGCAGTTCTTC. As protein: CASSSRGSSVLEHEQFF. This chain connects TRBV5-1 to TRBJ2-1; the D gene is possibly TRBD2 (6 bases). The ends were cut back, 3 bases at V and 8 bases at J, with 24 bases in the middle. In germline, CDR1 is SGHRS, CDR2 YFSETQ. There are 17 residues in the CDR3.

The V and J genes are TRBV5-4 and TRBJ2-5, with 7 positions matching TRBD1. Per the germline V gene, CDR1 is SGHNT and CDR2 is YYREEE (reference sequence). The V gene end was trimmed by 4 bases and the J gene end by 5 bases; junction bases not matched to a gene: 8. The CDR3 has 14 residues. The CDR3 nucleotides read TGTGCCAGCAGCCAACAGGGGAGCGTGGAGACCCAGTACTTC. Encoded protein: CASSQQGSVETQYF.

The sample holds many counts of this clonotype. The chain recombines TRBV4-3 with TRBJ2-3; D is unresolved. Germline-derived CDR1 and CDR2 are LGHNA and YSLEER. Deletions cut 1 base from V and 4 bases from J, with 15 bases between. The CDR3 spans 16 residues. As DNA, the CDR3 is TGCGCCAGCAGCCAAGTTGGAAGGGTTAGGGCAGATACGCAGTATTTT. Protein product: CASSQVGRVRADTQYF.

Concerning this clonotype itself: Given a much more abundant clone one base away, this may be a read error. The chain links TRBV12-3 or TRBV12-4 to TRBJ2-6; D could derive from TRBD1 or TRBD2 (5 bases each). The ends were cut back, 6 bases at V and 4 bases at J, with 13 bases in the middle. This CDR3 spans 15 amino acids. The CDR3 nucleotides are TGTGCCAGCAGCCCCTCAGGGACCGGGGCCAACGTCCTGACTTTC. This encodes CASSPSGTGANVLTF.

This clonotype showed up just a few times. This sequence joins TRBV7-9 and TRBJ2-5; weak D call: TRBD2 (5 bases). The V end was cut by 1 base, the J end by 2 bases, with 14 bases between. The CDR3 is made up of 16 amino acids. Looked up from germline, CDR1 is SEHNR and CDR2 is FQNEAQ (reference sequence). CDR3: CASSLVTTAVQETQYF. The CDR3 DNA is TGTGCCAGCAGCTTAGTCACAACAGCGGTACAAGAGACCCAGTACTTC.

This clonotype was recorded many times. The CDR3 coding sequence is TGTGCCAGCTCTGCGAACAGCAATCAGCCCCAGCATTTT. Its protein product is CASSANSNQPQHF. The V and J genes are TRBV18 and TRBJ1-5; D remains unclear. Germline V gene sequence: CDR1 KGHSH, CDR2 LQKENI. CDR3 length: 13 residues. V was trimmed by 6 bases and J by 1 base, leaving 7 bases between them.

Points on this clonotype: Mismatch with germline at one junction end may stem from a read error. J is TRBJ1-2 and V is TRBV6-5; perhaps TRBD1 as D (6 bases). The germline V gene has CDR1 MNHEY and CDR2 SVGAGI. The CDR3 length is 12 residues. The CDR3 loop reads CAIIPGENAYTF. The CDR3 nucleotides are TGTGCCATCATCCCAGGGGAGAATGCCTACACCTTT.

This clonotype was detected many times. V gene TRBV9 combines with J gene TRBJ2-7, with D perhaps TRBD2 (7 bases). V gave up 4 bases and J gave up 5 bases, with 19 bases separating them. The germline V gene has CDR1 SGDLS and CDR2 YYNGEE. This CDR3 contains 15 residues. The DNA for the CDR3 is TGTGCCAGCAGCCCGACCGGGGGGCGCATCCACGAGCAGTACTTC. Translation: CASSPTGGRIHEQYF.

There are many counts of this clonotype. The chain uses TRBV11-2 and TRBJ2-1, with no clear D. The V end lost 5 bases, the J end lost 10 bases, and 12 bases lay between the germline ends. Germline CDR1 reads SGHAT; CDR2 reads FQNNGV. This CDR3 is built from 12 residues. CDR3 protein: CASSAEPNEQFF. Here the CDR3 DNA reads TGTGCCAGCAGCGCGGAACCTAACGAGCAGTTCTTC.

The table lists this clonotype with many counts. The rearrangement links TRBV9 to TRBJ1-2, with 9 bases that match TRBD1. The CDR3 is made up of 15 amino acids. CDR1 and CDR2 from the germline V gene are SGDLS and YYNGEE. J lost 2 bases, V lost 3 bases, and 5 bases had no gene match. For the CDR3, the DNA is TGTGCCAGCAGCGATTCGACAGGGGGGAACTATGGCTACACCTTC. The encoded protein is CASSDSTGGNYGYTF. The variable domain in full, with the rest retrieved from reference TRBV9 and TRBJ1-2, is DSGVTQTPKHLITATGQRVTLRCSPRSGDLSVYWYQQSLDQGLQFLIQYYNGEERAKGNILERFSAQQFPDLHSELNLSSLELGDSALYFCASSDSTGGNYGYTFGSGTRLTVV.

Many counts were recorded for this clonotype. CDR3 amino acids: CASSQIRPANTEAFF. The CDR3 DNA sequence: TGTGCCAGCAGCCAAATACGGCCGGCCAACACTGAAGCTTTCTTT. This rearrangement joins TRBV7-6 to TRBJ1-1; D gene uncertain. Per the germline V gene, CDR1 is SGHVS and CDR2 is FNYEAQ. The CDR3 is 15 residues long. Between the trimmed V and J ends, which lost 5 bases and 2 bases, there was a span of 15 bases.

V and J are TRBV5-1 and TRBJ1-2; D remains ambiguous. The CDR3 contains 13 residues. The ends were cut back, 1 base at V and 6 bases at J, with 10 bases in the middle. The germline V gene has CDR1 SGHRS and CDR2 YFSETQ. For the CDR3, the DNA is TGCGCCAGCAGCTTGCAGGCCGCGGATGGCTACACCTTC. Residues: CASSLQAADGYTF. The full variable domain, its missing parts supplied by reference TRBV5-1 and TRBJ1-2, is KAGVTQTPRYLIKTRGQQVTLSCSPISGHRSVSWYQQTPGQGLQFLFEYFSETQRNKGNFPGRFSGRQFSNSRSEMNVSTLELGDSALYLCASSLQAADGYTFGSGTRLTVV.

This clonotype showed up many times. The chain couples TRBV4-3 to TRBJ2-2; 9 bases align to TRBD2. The ends lost 6 bases at V and 0 bases at J; junction bases unmatched: 8. The CDR3 spans 17 residues. Germline V CDR1 and CDR2: LGHNA, YSLEER. This CDR3 is CASSPTSGPANTGELFF. CDR3 sequence (DNA): TGCGCCAGCAGTCCCACTAGCGGGCCCGCGAACACCGGGGAGCTGTTTTTT.

This clonotype was recorded only once. A read error may be the cause here, since a much bigger clone is one base away. The chain employs TRBV7-2 and TRBJ2-3; 9 bases fit TRBD2. This CDR3 contains 17 residues. The germline CDR1 and CDR2 sequences are SGHTA and FQGNSA. The V and J ends lost 2 bases and 5 bases, in that order; junction bases with no gene match: 11. The CDR3 region is CASSLRKSGRTVDTQYF. CDR3 DNA sequence: TGTGCCAGCAGCTTAAGAAAGAGCGGGAGGACCGTAGATACGCAGTATTTT.

This clonotype was counted at least ten times. CDR3 loop: CSARDKTGPSYEQYF. CDR3 coding DNA: TGCAGTGCTAGAGATAAGACAGGTCCATCCTACGAGCAGTACTTC. The chain links TRBV20-1 to TRBJ2-7; TRBD1 is a possible D gene (6 bases). CDR1 is DFQATT and CDR2 is SNEGSKA in the germline V gene (reference sequence). Trimming cost V 0 bases and J 1 base, with 13 bases left between them. The CDR3 loop spans 15 amino acids.

This clonotype was counted ten times or more. The chain uses TRBV29-1 and TRBJ2-7; no reliable D call. Trimming stripped 7 bases from V and 6 bases from J, with 16 bases between. Germline loops: CDR1 SQVTM, CDR2 ANQGSEA. The CDR3 totals 12 residues. This chain's CDR3 is CSAQMTSSEQYF. As DNA, the CDR3 is TGCAGCGCCCAAATGACCAGTAGCGAGCAGTACTTC.

V is TRBV7-2 and J is TRBJ2-7; tentative D call: TRBD2 (6 bases). Germline CDR1 reads SGHTA; CDR2 reads FQGNSA. The CDR3 totals 15 residues. Trimming took 0 bases from V and 2 from J, leaving 11 bases between them. CDR3 in DNA: TGTGCCAGCAGCTTAGCAGTTAGCGGCGCCTACGAGCAGTACTTC. It yields the protein CASSLAVSGAYEQYF.

This clonotype was picked up a small number of times. The chain is built from TRBV6-5 and TRBJ2-1; D remains ambiguous. The CDR3 totals 16 residues. The germline V gene has CDR1 MNHEY and CDR2 SVGAGI. The germline V and J ends were trimmed by 2 bases and 8 bases, with 19 bases remaining between them. The CDR3 region has the DNA TGTGCCAGCAGTTACACCCCCGGACCTCCCGGCGATGAGCAGTTCTTC. This gives the protein CASSYTPGPPGDEQFF.

The chain recombines TRBV5-1 with TRBJ2-1; the D gene is possibly TRBD1 (6 bases). The CDR3 loop spans 16 amino acids. Per the germline V gene, CDR1 is SGHRS and CDR2 is YFSETQ. V was shortened by 4 bases and J by 0 bases, with 14 bases between the two germline ends. DNA of the CDR3: TGCGCCAGCAGCCGTACCAGGGGAAGCTCCTACAATGAGCAGTTCTTC. This codes for CASSRTRGSSYNEQFF.

This clonotype was counted ten times or more. J is TRBJ2-7 and V is TRBV7-8; D gene ambiguous. Germline loops: CDR1 SGHVS, CDR2 FQNEAQ. This CDR3 is 14 amino acids long. Between the trimmed V and J ends, which lost 0 bases and 1 base, there was a span of 7 bases. The CDR3 sequence is CASSLAGVSYEQYF. CDR3 bases: TGTGCCAGCAGCTTAGCAGGAGTATCCTACGAGCAGTACTTC.

This clonotype was observed many times. The gene calls are TRBV7-8 and TRBJ2-2; D perhaps matches TRBD1 (5 bases). V lost 3 bases and J 2 bases, leaving 10 bases between the germline ends. The CDR3 totals 15 residues. Germline lookup yields CDR1 SGHVS and CDR2 FQNEAQ. The CDR3 nucleotides are TGTGCCAGCAGCTTCCGGACACCTAACACCGGGGAGCTGTTTTTT. Its protein product is CASSFRTPNTGELFF. Together with reference TRBV7-8 and TRBJ2-2, the CDR3 gives the full variable domain: GAGVSQSPRYKVAKRGQDVALRCDPISGHVSLFWYQQALGQGPEFLTYFQNEAQLDKSGLPSDRFFAERPEGSVSTLKIQRTQQEDSAVYLCASSFRTPNTGELFFGEGSRLTVL.

This clonotype came up many times. The chain carries TRBV6-1 and TRBJ2-7, with 11 positions matching TRBD2. V was clipped by 6 bases and J by 0 bases; unmatched bases: 13. This CDR3 is 18 amino acids long. Germline-derived CDR1 and CDR2 are MNHNS and SASEGT. For the CDR3, the DNA is TGTGCCAGCAGCATGGGACTAGCGGCCTCCCCGAGCTCCTACGAGCAGTACTTC. Amino acids: CASSMGLAASPSSYEQYF.

This clonotype was counted ten times or more. CDR3 sequence: CSASIPTSGRSHEQFF. As DNA, the CDR3 is TGCAGTGCTAGCATACCCACTAGCGGGAGGTCGCATGAGCAGTTCTTC. This chain connects TRBV20-1 to TRBJ2-1, with 12 positions matching TRBD2. The germline CDR1 and CDR2 sequences are DFQATT and SNEGSKA (reference sequence). Trimming took 3 bases from V and 8 from J; bases not matched to a gene: 11. The CDR3 consists of 16 residues.